The 27 T cell receptor beta chains in this list originate from one sample, sequenced in a study of OX40 agonist ivuxolimab in advanced cancers. Using immunoSEQ multiplex PCR, the repertoire was profiled, and TCRdb retains in-frame clones only, with some absent. The sample consists of about 70,000 clones, almost 90% of them appearing once. The sample in question was CD4+ or CD8+ T cells sorted from blood, obtained in a trial of the OX40 agonist ivuxolimab. The receptors originated from an adult with an advanced solid tumor such as melanoma, head and neck, liver or kidney cancer.

V usage is TRBV7-3 and J usage is TRBJ1-3; TRBD1 might be the D (5 bases). CDR1 is SGHTA and CDR2 is FQGTGA in the germline V gene. The V end was cut by 6 bases, the J end by 0 bases, with 18 bases between. The CDR3 sequence is 17 residues long. The chain's CDR3 is CASRDRGDPNSGNTIYF. The CDR3 DNA is TGTGCCAGCAGGGACCGGGGCGACCCTAACTCTGGAAACACCATATATTTT.

V and J are TRBV28 and TRBJ2-5; TRBD2 matches 12 bases. V lost 6 bases and J lost 4; bases outside the gene matches: 6. The CDR3 covers 15 residues. CDR1 is MDHEN and CDR2 is SYDVKM in the germline V gene. The CDR3 nucleotides are TGTGCCAGCAGCAGCGGACTAGCGGGAAGAGAGACCCAGTACTTC. It translates to CASSSGLAGRETQYF.

The chain employs TRBV2 and TRBJ1-2, with TRBD1 matching over 8 bases. The CDR3 length is 13 residues. V was clipped by 4 bases and J by 4 bases; unmatched bases: 2. Germline CDR1 reads SNHLY; CDR2 reads FYNNEI. In DNA form, the CDR3 reads TGTGCCAGCAGTGGCGGGACAGGCTATGGCTACACCTTC. Translation gives CASSGGTGYGYTF.

The chain recombines TRBV28 with TRBJ2-1, with 8 bases fitting TRBD2. V lost 2 bases, J lost 9 bases, and 6 bases stayed unmatched. This CDR3 is 14 amino acids long. CDR1 is MDHEN, CDR2 SYDVKM, per germline. The CDR3 DNA reads as TGTGCCAGCAGTTTAATAGCGGGATTTCGTGAGCAGTTCTTC. Residues: CASSLIAGFREQFF.

The chain couples TRBV5-4 to TRBJ2-1; TRBD1 matches at 9 bases. From germline, CDR1 is SGHNT and CDR2 YYREEE (reference sequence). The junction had 5 bases not matched to a gene; V was cut back by 2 bases and J by 8 bases. The CDR3 is 14 amino acids. The CDR3 is CASSLGQGLDEQFF. Written as DNA, the CDR3 is TGTGCCAGCAGCTTAGGACAGGGGCTCGATGAGCAGTTCTTC.

The genes are TRBV5-1 and TRBJ2-3; D not certain. Germline values: CDR1 SGHRS, CDR2 YFSETQ. The CDR3 covers 13 residues. V was shortened by 0 bases and J by 0 bases, with 2 bases between the two germline ends. CDR3 loop: CASSLASTDTQYF. The CDR3 nucleotides are TGCGCCAGCAGCTTGGCAAGCACAGATACGCAGTATTTT.

A word on this clone: Mismatch with germline at one junction end may stem from a read error. The chain combines TRBV12-5 with TRBJ1-1; no clear D gene. CDR3 size: 12 residues. The germline CDR1 and CDR2 sequences are LGHNT and FRNRAP. The CDR3 sequence is CTSGLENTEAFF. In DNA, the CDR3 is TGTACTAGTGGTTTGGAGAACACTGAAGCTTTCTTT.

The rearrangement uses TRBV5-4 and TRBJ2-5; the match to TRBD2 covers 14 bases. Germline V gives CDR1 SGHNT, CDR2 YYREEE (reference sequence). This CDR3 has 16 amino acids. V gave up 4 bases and J gave up 6 bases; unmatched junction bases: 8. This CDR3 is CASSAGTSGSSKTQYF. DNA of the CDR3: TGTGCCAGCAGCGCCGGGACTAGCGGGAGTAGCAAGACCCAGTACTTC.

This clone was seen only once. The chain employs TRBV5-1 and TRBJ2-1; TRBD1 agrees at 7 bases. Germline loops: CDR1 SGHRS, CDR2 YFSETQ. The CDR3 spans 17 residues. Germline trimming cut 2 bases from V and 7 bases from J; bases unmatched to any gene: 15. CDR3 nucleotides: TGCGCCAGCAGCTTAACTACATCCCGGGACAGCAATAATGAGCAGTTCTTC. Amino acid sequence: CASSLTTSRDSNNEQFF. Full variable domain (rest looked up from reference TRBV5-1 and TRBJ2-1): KAGVTQTPRYLIKTRGQQVTLSCSPISGHRSVSWYQQTPGQGLQFLFEYFSETQRNKGNFPGRFSGRQFSNSRSEMNVSTLELGDSALYLCASSLTTSRDSNNEQFFGPGTRLTVL.

The J gene is TRBJ1-1, the V gene TRBV4-1; D is possibly TRBD1 (5 bases). Germline assignment: CDR1 MGHRA and CDR2 YSYEKL. Trimming shortened V by 5 bases and J by 5 bases, and 15 bases separated the two germline ends. This CDR3 is built from 14 residues. The CDR3 sequence: CASSTVRVETEAFF. CDR3 in DNA: TGCGCCAGCAGCACAGTCAGGGTCGAAACTGAAGCTTTCTTT.

J is TRBJ2-7 and V is TRBV6-5, with unresolved D. V lost 0 bases and J lost 3, with 6 bases in between. The CDR3 totals 13 residues. Germline-derived CDR1 and CDR2 are MNHEY and SVGAGI. The CDR3 spells CASSYSTRYEQYF. CDR3 sequence (DNA): TGTGCCAGCAGTTACTCGACTCGCTACGAGCAGTACTTC.

J is TRBJ2-5 and V is TRBV2; TRBD2 aligns across 9 bases. The trim removed 6 bases at V and 2 bases at J, leaving 4 bases unmatched. From germline, CDR1 is SNHLY and CDR2 FYNNEI. The length of the CDR3 is 14 residues. The CDR3 bases are TGTGCCAGCAGGCGAGCGGGGGGTCAAGAGACCCAGTACTTC. Translated, it gives CASRRAGGQETQYF.

This sequence joins TRBV9 and TRBJ2-7, with D possibly being TRBD2 (6 bases). V was pared by 0 bases and J by 3 bases, with 13 bases between. The CDR3 spans 15 residues. Germline CDR1 SGDLS, CDR2 YYNGEE. CDR3 DNA sequence: TGTGCCAGCAGCGTAGTCGCGGGGCCAAACTACGAGCAGTACTTC. It specifies CASSVVAGPNYEQYF. Using reference TRBV9 and TRBJ2-7 for the parts outside the CDR3, the full variable domain is DSGVTQTPKHLITATGQRVTLRCSPRSGDLSVYWYQQSLDQGLQFLIQYYNGEERAKGNILERFSAQQFPDLHSELNLSSLELGDSALYFCASSVVAGPNYEQYFGPGTRLTVT.

The rearrangement joins TRBV11-3 to TRBJ1-1, with 7 bases fitting TRBD1. CDR3 length: 14 residues. V gave up 5 bases and J gave up 5 bases; unmatched junction bases: 8. CDR1 and CDR2 (germline): SGHNT, YENEEA. The CDR3 DNA sequence: TGTGCCAGCAGCACGAACAGGGGCAGTACTGAAGCTTTCTTT. Translation gives CASSTNRGSTEAFF.

The chain combines TRBV6-4 with TRBJ2-2; D uncertain. Trimming shortened V by 7 bases and J by 5 bases, and 11 bases separated the two germline ends. The CDR3 spans 13 residues. Germline V CDR1 and CDR2: MRHNA, SNTAGT. The CDR3 bases are TGTGCCAGCATTGGGCACCAGACCGGGGAGCTGTTTTTT. Translated, it gives CASIGHQTGELFF.

The chain combines TRBV6-6 with TRBJ1-1; no reliable D call. The CDR3 contains 14 residues. Germline V CDR1 and CDR2: MNHNY, SVGAGI (reference sequence). The germline V and J ends were trimmed by 0 bases and 4 bases, with 9 bases remaining between them. CDR3 sequence: CASSYSAGRTEAFF. CDR3 nucleotide sequence: TGTGCCAGCAGTTACTCTGCCGGACGCACTGAAGCTTTCTTT.

The V gene is TRBV5-1, the J gene TRBJ2-7; 8 nucleotides agree with TRBD2. V lost 5 bases, J lost 2 bases, and 6 bases stayed unmatched. Germline V lookup: CDR1 SGHRS, CDR2 YFSETQ. This CDR3 has 14 residues. The CDR3 sequence is CASSSAGAPYEQYF. CDR3 DNA: TGCGCCAGCAGTTCAGCGGGAGCCCCCTACGAGCAGTACTTC.

The rearrangement links TRBV5-1 to TRBJ1-1; 8 positions match TRBD1. This CDR3 has 14 amino acids. After removal of 3 bases from V and 2 bases from J, the junction contained 3 bases not matched to a gene. CDR1 is SGHRS and CDR2 is YFSETQ in the germline V gene. As DNA, the CDR3 is TGCGCCAGCAGCTCAGACAGGGGAAACACTGAAGCTTTCTTT. Protein product: CASSSDRGNTEAFF.

This clone was seen a single time. The chain links TRBV7-3 to TRBJ2-7; 10 positions agree with TRBD1. V shed 6 bases, J shed 6 bases, and the junction held 5 bases outside the gene matches. The CDR3 has 13 residues. From germline, CDR1 is SGHTA and CDR2 FQGTGA. CDR3 residues: CASSETGGIEQYF. Written as DNA, the CDR3 is TGTGCCAGCAGTGAGACAGGGGGCATCGAGCAGTACTTC. Full variable domain (outside the CDR3, taken from reference TRBV7-3 and TRBJ2-7): GAGVSQTPSNKVTEKGKYVELRCDPISGHTALYWYRQSLGQGPEFLIYFQGTGAADDSGLPNDRFFAVRPEGSVSTLKIQRTERGDSAVYLCASSETGGIEQYFGPGTRLTVT.

The genes are TRBV6-1 and TRBJ2-7; D is uncertain. CDR3 length: 14 residues. Germline V gene sequence: CDR1 MNHNS, CDR2 SASEGT. The V gene lost 3 bases and the J gene lost 0 bases, with 9 bases spanning the gap. The CDR3 coding sequence is TGTGCCAGCAGTGAGGCTGTCTACTCCTACGAGCAGTACTTC. It specifies CASSEAVYSYEQYF.

The chain is built from TRBV11-2 and TRBJ1-2, with 9 bases matching TRBD1. Germline V CDR1 and CDR2: SGHAT, FQNNGV. This CDR3 spans 14 amino acids. V lost 0 bases, J lost 8 bases, and 4 bases stayed unmatched. The CDR3 sequence is CASSLDRTGVGYTF. As DNA, the CDR3 is TGTGCCAGCAGCTTAGACCGGACAGGGGTCGGCTACACCTTC.

The rearrangement joins TRBV13 to TRBJ2-7, with D possibly called TRBD1 or TRBD2 (5 bases each). The V and J ends lost 4 bases and 0 bases respectively, with 10 bases between them. Germline V gene sequence: CDR1 PRHDT, CDR2 FYEKMQ (reference sequence). This CDR3 region has 14 residues. CDR3: CASSSQGPSYEQYF. CDR3 bases: TGTGCCAGCAGCTCGCAGGGACCCTCCTACGAGCAGTACTTC.

J is TRBJ2-1 and V is TRBV6-6, with 7 bases fitting TRBD2. The CDR3 runs to 14 residues. J was trimmed by 9 bases and V by 0 bases; bases with no gene match: 5. Germline values: CDR1 MNHNY, CDR2 SVGAGI (reference sequence). In DNA, the CDR3 is TGTGCCAGCAGTTACTCGACTAGCTCTAGTGAGCAGTTCTTC. This encodes CASSYSTSSSEQFF.

Only one count was recorded for this clone. J is TRBJ1-2 and V is TRBV6-5; tentatively, D is TRBD1 (5 bases). The V and J ends lost 5 bases and 2 bases respectively, with 15 bases between them. Germline-derived CDR1 and CDR2 are MNHEY and SVGAGI. CDR3 length equals 15 residues. The CDR3, as DNA: TGTGCCAGCAGTAATCGGGGGGGAGGGAACTATGGCTACACCTTC. Translating it yields CASSNRGGGNYGYTF.

About this clone: One end of the junction is discordant with germline, which a read error may explain. The chain employs TRBV7-7 and TRBJ2-7; perhaps TRBD1 as D (8 bases). CDR1 SSHAT and CDR2 FNYEAQ come from the germline V gene (reference sequence). The CDR3 contains 15 residues. As DNA, the CDR3 is TGTGCTAGCAGCTTCGGACAGGGAGGGTCCTACGAGCAGTACTTC. This sequence encodes CASSFGQGGSYEQYF.

V and J are TRBV6-5 and TRBJ1-5; D gene uncertain. Trimming cost V 2 bases and J 0 bases, with 5 bases left between them. This CDR3 has 14 residues. Germline-derived CDR1 and CDR2 are MNHEY and SVGAGI. CDR3 residues: CASSYDASNQPQHF. CDR3 nucleotides: TGTGCCAGCAGTTACGACGCTAGCAATCAGCCCCAGCATTTT.

V gene TRBV19 combines with J gene TRBJ2-3; D is perhaps TRBD1 (5 bases). CDR1 and CDR2 (germline): LNHDA, SQIVND (reference sequence). V was clipped by 5 bases and J by 0 bases, with 9 bases between them. The CDR3 contains 14 residues. The CDR3 protein is CASSEGASTDTQYF. The CDR3, as DNA: TGTGCCAGTAGTGAAGGGGCTAGCACAGATACGCAGTATTTT.